This T cell receptor (beta chain) emerged from a study of cytomegalovirus exposure and HLA in healthy donors. Study findings and constraints: Reports credit the classifier with highly specific, highly sensitive diagnosis of cytomegalovirus status. More clonal expansion characterized HLA-associated TCR beta chains than equally common others in a later analysis.

This clone came up a few times. Its antigen is as yet unknown. The CDR3 covers 16 residues. Germline CDR1 is SEHNR and CDR2 is FQNEAQ (reference sequence). Vbeta (60) and Jbeta (13) primers were used in the PCR. Some clones are missing from TCRdb's copy, which holds only in-frame ones; the method was immunoSEQ multiplex PCR. The sample records about 200,000 clones, roughly 74% being singletons. The origin of this receptor is a woman aged 30 to 39 in good health and CMV-seronegative. Material for sequencing was PBMCs. The rearrangement links TRBV7-9 to TRBJ2-7; TRBD2 might be the D (6 bases). DNA for the CDR3: TGTTCCATCCTGACATACACACTCCGGAGGGGATACGAGCAGTACTTC. As protein: CSILTYTLRRGYEQYF.